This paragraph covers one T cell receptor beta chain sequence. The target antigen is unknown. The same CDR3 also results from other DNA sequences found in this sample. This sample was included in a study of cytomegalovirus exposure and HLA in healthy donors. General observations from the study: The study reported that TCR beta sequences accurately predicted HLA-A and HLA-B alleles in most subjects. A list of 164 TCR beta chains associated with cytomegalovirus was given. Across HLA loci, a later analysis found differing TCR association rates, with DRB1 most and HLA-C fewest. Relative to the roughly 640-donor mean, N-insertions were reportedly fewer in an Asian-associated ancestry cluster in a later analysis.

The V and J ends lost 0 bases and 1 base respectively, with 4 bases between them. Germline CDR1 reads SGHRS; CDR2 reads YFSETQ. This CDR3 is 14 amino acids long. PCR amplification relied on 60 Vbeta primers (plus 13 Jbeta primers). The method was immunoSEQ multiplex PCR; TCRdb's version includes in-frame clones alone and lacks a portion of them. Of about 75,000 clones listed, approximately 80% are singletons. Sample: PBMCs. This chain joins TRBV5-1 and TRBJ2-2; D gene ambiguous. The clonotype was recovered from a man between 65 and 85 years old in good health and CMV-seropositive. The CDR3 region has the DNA TGCGCCAGCAGCTTGGCAGGGAACACCGGGGAGCTGTTTTTT. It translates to CASSLAGNTGELFF.